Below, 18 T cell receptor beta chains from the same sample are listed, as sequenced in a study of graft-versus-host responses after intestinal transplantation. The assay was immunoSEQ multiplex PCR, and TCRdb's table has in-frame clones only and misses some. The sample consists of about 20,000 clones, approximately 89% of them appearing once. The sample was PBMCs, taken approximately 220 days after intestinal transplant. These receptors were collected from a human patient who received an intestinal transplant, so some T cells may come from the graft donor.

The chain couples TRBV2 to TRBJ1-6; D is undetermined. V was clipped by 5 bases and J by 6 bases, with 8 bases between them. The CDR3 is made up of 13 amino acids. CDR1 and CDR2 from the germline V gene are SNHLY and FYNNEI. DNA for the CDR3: TGTGCCAGCAGTCAGGAGGCTAATTCACCCCTCCACTTT. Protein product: CASSQEANSPLHF.

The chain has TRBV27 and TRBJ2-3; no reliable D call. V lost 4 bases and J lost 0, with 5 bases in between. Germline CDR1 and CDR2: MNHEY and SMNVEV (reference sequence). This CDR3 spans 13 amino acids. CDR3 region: CASSSVSTDTQYF. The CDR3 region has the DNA TGTGCCAGCAGTTCCGTTAGCACAGATACGCAGTATTTT.

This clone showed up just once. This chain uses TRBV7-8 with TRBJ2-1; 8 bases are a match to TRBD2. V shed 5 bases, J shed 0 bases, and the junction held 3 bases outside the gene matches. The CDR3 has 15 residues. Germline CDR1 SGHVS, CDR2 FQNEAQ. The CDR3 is CASSRGGSSYNEQFF. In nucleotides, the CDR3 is TGTGCCAGCAGCCGGGGGGGATCCTCCTACAATGAGCAGTTCTTC.

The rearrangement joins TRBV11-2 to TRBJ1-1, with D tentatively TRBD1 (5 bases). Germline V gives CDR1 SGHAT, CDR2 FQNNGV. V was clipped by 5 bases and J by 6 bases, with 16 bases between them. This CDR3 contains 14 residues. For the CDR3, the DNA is TGTGCCAGCAGCCCCCCCGAGGGGCGATCTGAAGCTTTCTTT. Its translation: CASSPPEGRSEAFF.

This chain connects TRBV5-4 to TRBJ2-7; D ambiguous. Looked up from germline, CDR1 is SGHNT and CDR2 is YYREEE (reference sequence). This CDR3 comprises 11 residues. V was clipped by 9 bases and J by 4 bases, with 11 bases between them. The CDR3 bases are TGTGCCACCCACGAAGGGTACGAGCAGTACTTC. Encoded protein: CATHEGYEQYF.

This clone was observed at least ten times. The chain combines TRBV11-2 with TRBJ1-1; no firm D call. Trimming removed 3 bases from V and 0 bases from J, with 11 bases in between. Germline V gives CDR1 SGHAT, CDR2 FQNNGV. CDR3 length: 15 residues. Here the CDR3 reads CASSFLTLLNTEAFF. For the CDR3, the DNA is TGTGCCAGCAGCTTTCTGACCCTTTTGAACACTGAAGCTTTCTTT.

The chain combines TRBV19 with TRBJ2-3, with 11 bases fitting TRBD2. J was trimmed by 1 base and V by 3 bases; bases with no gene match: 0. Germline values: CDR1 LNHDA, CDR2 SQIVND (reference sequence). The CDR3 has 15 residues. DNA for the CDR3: TGTGCCAGTAGTATGGGACTAGCGGGCACAGATACGCAGTATTTT. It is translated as CASSMGLAGTDTQYF.

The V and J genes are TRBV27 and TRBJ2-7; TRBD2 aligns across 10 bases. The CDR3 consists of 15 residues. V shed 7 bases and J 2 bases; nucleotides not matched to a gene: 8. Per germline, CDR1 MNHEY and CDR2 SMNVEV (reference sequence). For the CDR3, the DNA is TGTGCCAGCACCTCAGTGCTAGCGGGGGCCTACGAGCAGTACTTC. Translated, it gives CASTSVLAGAYEQYF.

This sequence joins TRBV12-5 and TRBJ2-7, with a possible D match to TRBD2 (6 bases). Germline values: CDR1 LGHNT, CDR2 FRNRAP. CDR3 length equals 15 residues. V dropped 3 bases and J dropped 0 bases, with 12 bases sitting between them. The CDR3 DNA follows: TGTGCTAGTGGTTTTGGGGCGGGAAGCTCCTACGAGCAGTACTTC. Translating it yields CASGFGAGSSYEQYF.

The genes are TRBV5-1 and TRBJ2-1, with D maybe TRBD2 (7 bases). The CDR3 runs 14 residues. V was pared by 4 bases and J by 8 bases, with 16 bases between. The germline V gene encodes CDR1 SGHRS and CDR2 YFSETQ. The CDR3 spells CASSPGRGADEQFF. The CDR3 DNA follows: TGCGCCAGCAGCCCCGGACGGGGGGCTGATGAGCAGTTCTTC.

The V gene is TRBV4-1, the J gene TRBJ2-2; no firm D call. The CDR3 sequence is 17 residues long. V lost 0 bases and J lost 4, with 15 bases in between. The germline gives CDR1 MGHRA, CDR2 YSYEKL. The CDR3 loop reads CASSQEEVTWATGELFF. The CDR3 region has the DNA TGCGCCAGCAGCCAAGAGGAAGTCACGTGGGCCACCGGGGAGCTGTTTTTT.

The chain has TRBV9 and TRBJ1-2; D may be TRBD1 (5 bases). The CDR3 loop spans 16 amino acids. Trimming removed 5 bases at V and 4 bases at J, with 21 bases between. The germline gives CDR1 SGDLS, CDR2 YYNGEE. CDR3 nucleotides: TGTGCCAGCAGGGGCGGTGGGGCCGACTCCCTCTATGGCTACACCTTC. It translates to CASRGGGADSLYGYTF.

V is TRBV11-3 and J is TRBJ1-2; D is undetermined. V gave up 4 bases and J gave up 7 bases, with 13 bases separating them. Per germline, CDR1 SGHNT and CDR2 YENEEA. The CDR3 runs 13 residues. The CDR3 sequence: CASSSISGGGYTF. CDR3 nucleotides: TGTGCCAGCAGCTCGATAAGCGGTGGTGGCTACACCTTC.

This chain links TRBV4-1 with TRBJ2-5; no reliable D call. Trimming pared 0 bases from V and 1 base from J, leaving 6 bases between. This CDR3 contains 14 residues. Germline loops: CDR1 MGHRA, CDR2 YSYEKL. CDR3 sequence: CASSQDVTQETQYF. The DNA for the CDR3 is TGCGCCAGCAGCCAAGATGTGACCCAAGAGACCCAGTACTTC.

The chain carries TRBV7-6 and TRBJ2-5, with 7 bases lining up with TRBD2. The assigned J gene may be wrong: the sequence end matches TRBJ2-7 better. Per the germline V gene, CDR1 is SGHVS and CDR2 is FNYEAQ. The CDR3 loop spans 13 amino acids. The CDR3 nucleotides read TGTGCCAGCAGCTTAGGTGGGGGGGACGAGCAGTACTTC. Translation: CASSLGGGDEQYF.

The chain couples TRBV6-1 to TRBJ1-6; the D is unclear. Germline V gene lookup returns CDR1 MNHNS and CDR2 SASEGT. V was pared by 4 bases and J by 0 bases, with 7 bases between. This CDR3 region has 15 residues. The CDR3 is CASSVRSSYNSPLHF. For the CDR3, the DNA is TGTGCCAGCAGTGTCAGAAGCTCCTATAATTCACCCCTCCACTTT.

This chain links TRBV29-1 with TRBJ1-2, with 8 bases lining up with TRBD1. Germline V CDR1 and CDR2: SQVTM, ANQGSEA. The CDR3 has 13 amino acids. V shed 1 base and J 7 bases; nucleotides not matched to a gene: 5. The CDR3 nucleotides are TGCAGCGTTGAAGGGACAGGGCTCCGTGGCTACACCTTC. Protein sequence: CSVEGTGLRGYTF.

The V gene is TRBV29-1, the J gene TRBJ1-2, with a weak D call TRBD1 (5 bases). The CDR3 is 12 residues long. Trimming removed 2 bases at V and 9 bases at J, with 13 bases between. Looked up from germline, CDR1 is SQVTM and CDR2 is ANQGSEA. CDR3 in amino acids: CSVESMGGSYTF. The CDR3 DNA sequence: TGCAGCGTTGAAAGCATGGGGGGTAGCTACACCTTC.